A selection of T cell receptor beta chains follows, all from one sample in a study of siplizumab effects on memory and regulatory T cells. The table came from immunoSEQ multiplex PCR; TCRdb's copy has only in-frame clones and leaves some out. The sample contains some 100,000 clones, 90% to 95% of which appear only once. Sequencing was performed on CD8+ T cells sorted from blood. The receptor set was obtained from a human donor in good health. Both conserved end residues are part of each CDR3. A D gene is named only where the DNA matches it firmly. Where a row states a size, it is once, few, many or the class of an expanded clone; other rows omit it.

TGTGCCTGGAGTAGTGGCCCAGGGGGGGCCCAGTACTTC	CAWSSGPGGAQYF	NA	TRBJ2-5	TRBV30	NA
TGTGCCAGTAGTATAATACGCCTAGCGGGAGACGGTGATACGCAGTATTTT	CASSIIRLAGDGDTQYF	NA	TRBJ2-3	TRBV19	TRBD2
TGTGCCAGCAGGGAGCGGGGGGGCCGGGGTGAGCAGTTCTTC	CASRERGGRGEQFF	NA	TRBJ2-1	TRBV27	TRBD2
TGTGCCAGCAGCTCCCGGGGCGCCCGAGGGGAGCTGTTTTTT	CASSSRGARGELFF	NA	TRBJ2-2	TRBV5-4	NA
TGTGCCAGCAGCCCGGCCCCAGACGGCTATGGCTACACCTTC	CASSPAPDGYGYTF	NA	TRBJ1-2	TRBV5-4	NA
TGCGCCAGCGCAGAGGGGCCGGGCGGGGAGCTGTTTTTT	CASAEGPGGELFF	NA	TRBJ2-2	TRBV5-1	NA
TGTGCCAGCAGCGTAGAGTCTATAGCGGGGCGGTCCTACAATGAGCAGTTCTTC	CASSVESIAGRSYNEQFF	NA	TRBJ2-1	TRBV9	TRBD2
TGTGCCATCACCGGGCCGGGACTACCATACAATGAGCAGTTCTTC	CAITGPGLPYNEQFF	NA	TRBJ2-1	TRBV10-3	TRBD2
TGTGCCAGCAGTGACTCCTTGGATGGGGACGGCAACTATGGCTACACCTTC	CASSDSLDGDGNYGYTF	NA	TRBJ1-2	TRBV2	NA
TGTGCCAGTAGTCTTGCCGGGGGGCGAACTGAAGCTTTCTTT	CASSLAGGRTEAFF	NA	TRBJ1-1	TRBV19	NA
TGTGCCAGCAGCTCTAAATGGGCTAGCATGGAGCAGTTCTTC	CASSSKWASMEQFF	NA	TRBJ2-1	TRBV11-3	NA
TGTGCCAGCAGCTCCTTGGGACAGGGTTTAGATACGCAGTATTTT	CASSSLGQGLDTQYF	NA	TRBJ2-3	TRBV7-8	TRBD1
TGTGCCAGCAGCCCCAGACAGGGGGCAACCGGGGAGCTGTTTTTT	CASSPRQGATGELFF	NA	TRBJ2-2	TRBV9	TRBD1
TGTGCCAGCAGCCCAGGGTTGCTTAACACTGAAGCTTTCTTT	CASSPGLLNTEAFF	few	TRBJ1-1	TRBV5-6	NA
TGTGCCAGCAGCGTGGGGAGGCTGACCGGGGAGCTGTTTTTT	CASSVGRLTGELFF	NA	TRBJ2-2	TRBV9	NA
TGCGCCAGCAGCTTGGAGACCGGGACAGACTACGAGCAGTACTTC	CASSLETGTDYEQYF	NA	TRBJ2-7	TRBV5-1	TRBD1
TGCACCAGCAGCCAAGATTCAGACAAGGAGAACTATGGCTACACCTTC	CTSSQDSDKENYGYTF	NA	TRBJ1-2	TRBV1	NA
TGTGCCAGCAGTTACGGACAGGGCTACAATGAGCAGTTCTTC	CASSYGQGYNEQFF	NA	TRBJ2-1	TRBV6-6	TRBD1
TGTGCCAGCAGCTTAAGGGACAGGGGGACCTACAATGAGCAGTTCTTC	CASSLRDRGTYNEQFF	NA	TRBJ2-1	TRBV7-3	TRBD1
TGTGCCAGCAGCGGCTCAAGGGGCGAAGCGGGAGGGAGAGAGACCCAGTACTTC	CASSGSRGEAGGRETQYF	NA	TRBJ2-5	TRBV11-2	TRBD2
TGTGCCACCAGCCGGACAGGCTCCTACAATGAGCAGTTCTTC	CATSRTGSYNEQFF	NA	TRBJ2-1	TRBV15	TRBD1
TGTGCCAGCAGTGAATGGGCCGCTTTATTCTACGAGCAGTACTTC	CASSEWAALFYEQYF	once	TRBJ2-7	TRBV6-1	NA
TGTGCCAGCAGCGCTGGACTAGCGGCCCAAGAGACCCAGTACTTC	CASSAGLAAQETQYF	NA	TRBJ2-5	TRBV9	TRBD2
TGTGCCAGCAGGGGTCCCGGGACAGGGGATGGGAGTGAAAAACTGTTTTTT	CASRGPGTGDGSEKLFF	NA	TRBJ1-4	TRBV2	TRBD1
TGTGCCAGCAGTTTATCGGTCGACCTGAACACTGAAGCTTTCTTT	CASSLSVDLNTEAFF	NA	TRBJ1-1	TRBV28	NA
TGCAGCGTTGAAGAGGAAGGGAACATTCAGTACTTC	CSVEEEGNIQYF	NA	TRBJ2-4	TRBV29-1	NA
TGTGCCTGGAGTCGGGACTCGGGGAACACTGAAGCTTTCTTT	CAWSRDSGNTEAFF	once	TRBJ1-1	TRBV30	NA
TGTGCCAGCCGGGACAGGATAACCTCTGGAAACACCATATATTTT	CASRDRITSGNTIYF	NA	TRBJ1-3	TRBV6-1	TRBD1
TGTGCCAGCAGTGAACCCGGGACAAATTATGGCTACACCTTC	CASSEPGTNYGYTF	NA	TRBJ1-2	TRBV2	NA
TGTGCCAGCAGCTTGTCGCCAGGGTATAGCAATCAGCCCCAGCATTTT	CASSLSPGYSNQPQHF	NA	TRBJ1-5	TRBV5-6	NA
TGTGCCAGCAGCTTAGACGCAACTGAGACCCAGTACTTC	CASSLDATETQYF	NA	TRBJ2-5	TRBV7-3	NA
TGTGCCAGCAGCTCGAGTACCGGACTAGCGGGAGCCACCGGGGAGCTGTTTTTT	CASSSSTGLAGATGELFF	once	TRBJ2-2	TRBV7-9	TRBD2
TGTGCCAGCAGGGCCGGGACAGCTATCGAAAAACTGTTTTTT	CASRAGTAIEKLFF	once	TRBJ1-4	TRBV9	TRBD1
TGTGCCAGCAGTATGGGGCTTGGCTACGAGCAGTACTTC	CASSMGLGYEQYF	NA	TRBJ2-7	TRBV13	NA
TGCGCCAGCAGCCAAGACAGGGGCCATGGCTACACCTTC	CASSQDRGHGYTF	NA	TRBJ1-2	TRBV4-1	NA
TGTGCCAGCATCCAAATAACAGGGAGCACCGGGGAGCTGTTTTTT	CASIQITGSTGELFF	NA	TRBJ2-2	TRBV7-6	NA
TGTGCCAGCAGCTCCAGCGGGTGGTCGCAGTTCTTC	CASSSSGWSQFF	NA	TRBJ2-1	TRBV13	NA
TGTGCCAGCAGGCCTCCTAGCGGGAGTTCCTACAATGAGCAGTTCTTC	CASRPPSGSSYNEQFF	NA	TRBJ2-1	TRBV7-9	TRBD2
TGTGCCAGCAGCCCCGGGACTAGCGGGATATATGAGCAGTTCTTC	CASSPGTSGIYEQFF	NA	TRBJ2-1	TRBV6-5	TRBD2
TGTGCCAGCAGTTACTCGGGGGGGGCGCGGGGCTACACCTTC	CASSYSGGARGYTF	NA	TRBJ1-2	TRBV6-5	NA
TGTGCCACCGATACCGGGACAGACACCTACGAGCAGTACTTC	CATDTGTDTYEQYF	NA	TRBJ2-7	TRBV7-8	TRBD1
TGCAGCGTCGCAGGGCCGTTCCCGAATGAGCAGTTCTTC	CSVAGPFPNEQFF	NA	TRBJ2-1	TRBV29-1	NA
TGTGCCAGCAGTCCCTCTCAGGGGGGCGCTTATGGCTACACCTTC	CASSPSQGGAYGYTF	NA	TRBJ1-2	TRBV6-1	TRBD1
TGTGCCAGCAGCTTAGGGGGACTAGCGGGGGATACCGGGGAGCTGTTTTTT	CASSLGGLAGDTGELFF	NA	TRBJ2-2	TRBV7-6	TRBD2
TGTGCCAGCAGCCCGAGGGACAGGTACTACGAGCAGTACTTC	CASSPRDRYYEQYF	NA	TRBJ2-7	TRBV9	TRBD1
TGTGCCAGCAGCTCCGGGACAGTTAGAGCCAACCGAGAGACCCAGTACTTC	CASSSGTVRANRETQYF	NA	TRBJ2-5	TRBV27	TRBD1
TGCGCCAGCAGCTTCTACGCAGTTACGAACACCGGGGAGCTGTTTTTT	CASSFYAVTNTGELFF	NA	TRBJ2-2	TRBV5-1	NA
TGTGCCAGCAGCTTGACAGGGGGCCCCTACAATGAGCAGTTCTTC	CASSLTGGPYNEQFF	NA	TRBJ2-1	TRBV7-6	TRBD1
TGTGCCAGCAAGTTGGATCGGGACGAGCAGTACTTC	CASKLDRDEQYF	once	TRBJ2-7	TRBV6-1	NA
TGCGCCAGCAGCCACTCTGCGGGGAGCCAGCCCCAGCATTTT	CASSHSAGSQPQHF	NA	TRBJ1-5	TRBV4-1	NA
TGTGCCAGCAGCGTAGAGGCAAGAGGTACTCTTGGGGCCAACGTCCTGACTTTC	CASSVEARGTLGANVLTF	NA	TRBJ2-6	TRBV9	NA
TGTGCCAGCATTCGCAGGGGGAGCTCCTACAATGAGCAGTTCTTC	CASIRRGSSYNEQFF	NA	TRBJ2-1	TRBV6-1	TRBD1
TGTGCCACTGGACCCGGGGTGGGACTTTACAATGAGCAGTTCTTC	CATGPGVGLYNEQFF	NA	TRBJ2-1	TRBV6-6	NA
TGTGCCAGCAGTTTATTAGGGACTGAAGCTTTCTTT	CASSLLGTEAFF	few	TRBJ1-1	TRBV27	NA